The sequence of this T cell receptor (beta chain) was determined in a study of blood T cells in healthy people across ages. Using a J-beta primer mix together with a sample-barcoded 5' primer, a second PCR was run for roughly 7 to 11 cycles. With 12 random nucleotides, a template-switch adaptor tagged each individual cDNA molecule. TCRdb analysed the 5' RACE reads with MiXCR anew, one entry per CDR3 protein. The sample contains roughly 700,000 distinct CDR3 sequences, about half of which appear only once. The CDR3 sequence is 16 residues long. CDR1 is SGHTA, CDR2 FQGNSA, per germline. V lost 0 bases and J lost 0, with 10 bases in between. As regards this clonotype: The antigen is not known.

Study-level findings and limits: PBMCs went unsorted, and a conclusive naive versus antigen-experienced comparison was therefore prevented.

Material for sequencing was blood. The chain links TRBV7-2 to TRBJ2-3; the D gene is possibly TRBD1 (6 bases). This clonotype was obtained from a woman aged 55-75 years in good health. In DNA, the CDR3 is TGTGCCAGCAGCTTAGCAGGGACACCTAGCACAGATACGCAGTATTTT. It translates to CASSLAGTPSTDTQYF.